This TCR beta chain was recovered during a study of blood T cell repertoires in COVID-19. Assay: immunoSEQ multiplex PCR; the TCRdb copy retains only in-frame clones and omits some. This table has hundreds of thousands of clones, around 89% appearing once. This receptor was identified in a man aged 45-65 years who had been exposed to COVID-19. The sequencing sample was made of PBMCs or T cells enriched from blood (not recorded which).

CDR3 region: CASDRVNSPLHF. The CDR3 nucleotides are TGTGCCAGCGACAGGGTTAATTCACCCCTCCACTTT. The chain has TRBV2 and TRBJ1-6, with 7 bases identical to TRBD1. The J segment lost 6 bases and the V segment lost 8 bases, leaving 1 base of the junction unmatched. The germline V gene encodes CDR1 SNHLY and CDR2 FYNNEI. The length of the CDR3 is 12 residues.